One sample yielded the 26 T cell receptor beta chains listed below, sequenced in a study of T cells in Graves' hyperthyroidism and ophthalmopathy. RNA transcripts yielded amplified TCR beta CDR3 regions. The HTBI primer set was used in a first-round RT-PCR of the TCR CDR3. A single record per CDR3 protein comes from TCRdb applying MiXCR to the multiplex PCR reads. The data show some 300,000 distinct CDR3 sequences, around 15% seen once. Sequences were obtained from blood. Every receptor here comes from a woman aged 40 to 50 with Graves' hyperthyroidism.

This clonotype has more than one count but fewer than ten. This chain uses TRBV25-1 with TRBJ1-1; no clear D. Germline-derived CDR1 and CDR2 are MGHDK and SYGVNS. This CDR3 spans 14 amino acids. The V end lost 0 bases, the J end lost 5 bases, and 10 bases lay between the germline ends. The CDR3 loop reads CASSEYGILTEAFF. CDR3 nucleotide sequence: TGTGCCAGCAGTGAATATGGCATTTTAACTGAAGCTTTCTTT.

This clonotype appeared many times. CDR3 protein: CASSLSEGANYGYTF. In DNA form, the CDR3 reads TGTGCCAGCAGTTTGTCGGAGGGAGCTAACTATGGCTACACCTTC. The chain recombines TRBV27 with TRBJ1-2; D is undetermined. The CDR3 has 15 residues. CDR1 MNHEY and CDR2 SMNVEV come from the germline V gene (reference sequence). Trimming left V 3 bases short and J 0 bases short, with 11 bases between.

This clonotype was seen many times. This chain connects TRBV6-1 to TRBJ1-1; D possibly corresponds to TRBD1 (5 bases). The CDR3 loop spans 13 amino acids. The V and J ends lost 8 bases and 5 bases respectively, with 15 bases between them. Germline V gene lookup returns CDR1 MNHNS and CDR2 SASEGT. The chain's CDR3 is CASPPGFGTEAFF. The CDR3 nucleotides are TGTGCCAGCCCCCCAGGGTTCGGGACTGAAGCTTTCTTT.

This chain uses TRBV6-1 with TRBJ1-4, with 8 bases fitting TRBD1. CDR3 length equals 14 residues. From germline, CDR1 is MNHNS and CDR2 SASEGT. Trimming removed 6 bases from V and 12 bases from J; junction bases left unmatched: 12. The CDR3 region is CASSPDRASTELFF. CDR3 sequence (DNA): TGTGCCAGCAGCCCGGACAGGGCATCGACGGAACTGTTTTTT.

This clonotype was found many times. The CDR3 reads CASSVLAENNEQFF. DNA of the CDR3: TGTGCCAGCAGCGTTCTAGCGGAGAACAATGAGCAGTTCTTC. The chain carries TRBV11-2 and TRBJ2-1; 7 nucleotides agree with TRBD2. The CDR3 is 14 amino acids. Per germline, CDR1 SGHAT and CDR2 FQNNGV. V lost 5 bases, J lost 5 bases, and 6 bases stayed unmatched.

This clonotype was detected many times. This chain uses TRBV20-1 with TRBJ2-2; D possibly uses TRBD1 or TRBD2 (5 bases each). The germline V gene encodes CDR1 DFQATT and CDR2 SNEGSKA (reference sequence). V was pared by 1 base and J by 4 bases, with 7 bases between. The CDR3 runs 13 residues. The CDR3 spells CSARGGTTGELFF. CDR3 nucleotides: TGCAGTGCTAGAGGAGGGACCACCGGGGAGCTGTTTTTT.

This clonotype was picked up many times. This chain links TRBV27 with TRBJ2-1; TRBD1 is a possible D gene (6 bases). This CDR3 contains 16 residues. The V end lost 3 bases, the J end lost 6 bases, and 18 bases lay between the germline ends. Germline CDR1 reads MNHEY; CDR2 reads SMNVEV (reference sequence). The CDR3 bases are TGTGCCAGCAGTTTGTCTCCAGGGGCCTATTCCAATGAGCAGTTCTTC. It yields the protein CASSLSPGAYSNEQFF.

The sample holds many counts of this clonotype. The chain has TRBV2 and TRBJ1-1; weak D call: TRBD1 (5 bases). CDR3 length: 14 residues. V lost 0 bases and J 5 bases, leaving 10 bases between the germline ends. Germline V gives CDR1 SNHLY, CDR2 FYNNEI. CDR3 residues: CASSEAQGGTEAFF. CDR3 in DNA: TGTGCCAGCAGTGAAGCTCAGGGTGGGACTGAAGCTTTCTTT.

This clonotype has a count of ten or more. This chain uses TRBV7-2 with TRBJ1-5, with a tentative D call TRBD1 (5 bases). The CDR3 loop spans 13 amino acids. V lost 5 bases and J lost 7, with 12 bases in between. The V gene's germline CDR1 is SGHTA and CDR2 FQGNSA. The chain's CDR3 is CASSSDSGQPQHF. The CDR3 region has the DNA TGTGCCAGCAGCAGCGACAGTGGACAGCCCCAGCATTTT.

The chain employs TRBV29-1 and TRBJ2-1; D not resolved. V was shortened by 2 bases and J by 0 bases, with 8 bases between the two germline ends. The CDR3 covers 14 residues. The germline gives CDR1 SQVTM, CDR2 ANQGSEA. The CDR3 sequence is CSVEWAPSYNEQFF. DNA for the CDR3: TGCAGCGTTGAATGGGCACCCTCCTACAATGAGCAGTTCTTC.

The chain has TRBV30 and TRBJ1-1; D possibly corresponds to TRBD1 (5 bases). The CDR3 is 12 residues long. Looked up from germline, CDR1 is GTSNPN and CDR2 is SVGIG (reference sequence). The V end lost 2 bases, the J end lost 6 bases, and 10 bases lay between the germline ends. The CDR3 sequence is CAWSPRGSEAFF. Written as DNA, the CDR3 is TGTGCCTGGAGTCCCCGGGGGTCTGAAGCTTTCTTT.

This clonotype was recorded at least ten times. The genes are TRBV20-1 and TRBJ2-5; 7 bases agree with TRBD2. The ends lost 1 base at V and 5 bases at J; junction bases unmatched: 4. Germline CDR1 reads DFQATT; CDR2 reads SNEGSKA (reference sequence). The CDR3 totals 13 residues. CDR3 loop: CSARGLGGETQYF. The DNA for the CDR3 is TGCAGTGCTAGAGGCCTGGGGGGGGAGACCCAGTACTTC.

The genes are TRBV2 and TRBJ2-1; no reliable D call. The ends were cut back, 6 bases at V and 0 bases at J, with 18 bases in the middle. There are 17 residues in the CDR3. Germline V lookup: CDR1 SNHLY, CDR2 FYNNEI. CDR3 protein: CASRYPDNFFSYNEQFF. The CDR3 DNA sequence: TGTGCCAGCAGGTATCCCGACAACTTCTTCTCCTACAATGAGCAGTTCTTC.

This clonotype was observed at least ten times. The chain joins TRBV25-1 to TRBJ2-2; D tentatively fits TRBD1 or TRBD2 (5 bases each). Germline assignment: CDR1 MGHDK and CDR2 SYGVNS. The CDR3 is 15 residues long. Trimming took off 3 bases at V and 1 base at J, with 9 bases between the two ends. CDR3 bases: TGTGCCAGCAGTGAGTCAGGGAGGAACACCGGGGAGCTGTTTTTT. Translation: CASSESGRNTGELFF.

This clonotype has ten or more counts. The CDR3: CASSSRQVPGELFF. In DNA form, the CDR3 reads TGTGCCAGCAGTTCACGACAGGTTCCCGGGGAGCTGTTTTTT. The rearrangement links TRBV28 to TRBJ2-2, with a weak D call TRBD1 (6 bases). Trimming cost V 4 bases and J 6 bases, with 12 bases left between them. The CDR3 extends over 14 amino acids. Germline V gives CDR1 MDHEN, CDR2 SYDVKM.

This clonotype turned up a few times. The chain joins TRBV9 to TRBJ2-7, with 11 bases that match TRBD2. Unmatched junction bases numbered 8, after V lost 4 bases and J lost 5 bases. CDR3 length: 15 residues. Germline values: CDR1 SGDLS, CDR2 YYNGEE. In nucleotides, the CDR3 is TGTGCCAGCAGCCAGACCGGGACTAGCGGAGACGAGCAGTACTTC. It is translated as CASSQTGTSGDEQYF.

This clonotype was counted ten times or more. The CDR3 nucleotides read TGTGCCAGCGACCCCCTTGGGGAGAGAGCTTTCTTT. Its protein is CASDPLGERAFF. The genes are TRBV2 and TRBJ1-1, with D uncertain. This CDR3 spans 12 amino acids. The germline gives CDR1 SNHLY, CDR2 FYNNEI. V lost 8 bases to trimming and J lost 10 bases, with 17 bases between them.

This clonotype appeared a few times. V and J are TRBV5-6 and TRBJ1-1; TRBD1 might be the D (6 bases). Trimming pared 3 bases from V and 8 bases from J, leaving 11 bases between. The CDR3 length is 12 residues. Germline CDR1 reads SGHDT; CDR2 reads YYEEEE. DNA for the CDR3: TGTGCCAGCAGCTCCGATCAGGGGGAAGCTTTCTTT. Encoded protein: CASSSDQGEAFF.

This chain joins TRBV6-1 and TRBJ1-2, with 7 bases matching TRBD1. The V gene's germline CDR1 is MNHNS and CDR2 SASEGT. The trim removed 7 bases at V and 5 bases at J, leaving 13 bases unmatched. The CDR3 has 15 residues. This CDR3 is CASIATTGAPYGYTF. The CDR3 region has the DNA TGTGCCAGCATTGCTACTACAGGGGCTCCTTATGGCTACACCTTC.

This CDR3 is CSASGQGAGEQYF. The CDR3 bases are TGCAGTGCGTCAGGACAGGGGGCCGGCGAGCAGTACTTC. The chain joins TRBV20-1 to TRBJ2-7; 11 nucleotides align to TRBD1. CDR1 DFQATT and CDR2 SNEGSKA come from the germline V gene (reference sequence). V shed 6 bases, J shed 6 bases, and the junction held 7 bases outside the gene matches. The CDR3 covers 13 residues.

This clonotype has a count of ten or more. This chain connects TRBV28 to TRBJ1-5, with D hard to call. Germline V gene lookup returns CDR1 MDHEN and CDR2 SYDVKM. Trimming took off 10 bases at V and 5 bases at J, with 12 bases between the two ends. CDR3 length equals 12 residues. This chain's CDR3 is CATRQADQPQHF. CDR3 DNA: TGTGCCACTAGACAAGCCGATCAGCCCCAGCATTTT.

This clonotype was counted many times. The genes are TRBV2 and TRBJ1-5, with 7 bases identical to TRBD1. V lost 6 bases to trimming and J lost 2 bases; unmatched junction nucleotides: 10. This CDR3 comprises 16 residues. Germline V CDR1 and CDR2: SNHLY, FYNNEI. The CDR3 DNA sequence: TGTGCCAGCAGGATAGACAGGGTCGTTGGCAATCAGCCCCAGCATTTT. Translation: CASRIDRVVGNQPQHF.

As DNA, the CDR3 is TGCGCCAGCAGCTTTGAGGAGGGCACTGAAGCTTTCTTT. Its protein product is CASSFEEGTEAFF. V and J are TRBV5-1 and TRBJ1-1; D gene unclear. The CDR3 contains 13 residues. V shed 2 bases and J shed 4 bases, with 9 bases lying between them. The germline CDR1 and CDR2 sequences are SGHRS and YFSETQ.

This clonotype was detected ten times or more. The V and J genes are TRBV20-1 and TRBJ1-3; no clear D gene. This CDR3 has 13 amino acids. V lost 6 bases and J 0 bases, leaving 9 bases between the germline ends. The germline gives CDR1 DFQATT, CDR2 SNEGSKA (reference sequence). The CDR3 DNA sequence: TGCAGTGCAGGAAGCCCCTCTGGAAACACCATATATTTT. It codes for CSAGSPSGNTIYF.

This clonotype was seen ten or more times. The chain uses TRBV3-1 and TRBJ2-2; no definite D call. Trimming pared 5 bases from V and 3 bases from J, leaving 1 base between. From germline, CDR1 is LGHDT and CDR2 YNNKEL (reference sequence). CDR3 size: 11 residues. The CDR3 DNA reads TGTGCCAGCAGCTACACCGGGGAGCTGTTTTTT. Its protein product is CASSYTGELFF.

The CDR3 sequence: CASSSGGLGNQPQHF. The CDR3 nucleotides read TGTGCCAGCAGCTCTGGGGGGCTGGGGAATCAGCCCCAGCATTTT. V gene TRBV11-2 combines with J gene TRBJ1-5; possible D gene TRBD1, 6 bases. CDR3 length: 15 amino acids. V shed 4 bases and J shed 4 bases, with 14 bases lying between them. Germline CDR1 is SGHAT and CDR2 is FQNNGV. Supplemented by reference TRBV11-2 and TRBJ1-5, the full variable domain reads EAGVAQSPRYKIIEKRQSVAFWCNPISGHATLYWYQQILGQGPKLLIQFQNNGVVDDSQLPKDRFSAERLKGVDSTLKIQPAKLEDSAVYLCASSSGGLGNQPQHFGDGTRLSIL.